This T cell receptor beta chain was captured in a study of glioma-infiltrating T cells. Whole-study context: WHO grade II oligodendrogliomas or astrocytomas, plus non-recurrent WHO grade IV glioblastomas, were sampled. Sequencing aimed for about 4.5- to 11-fold coverage of roughly one million peripheral T cells.

TCR alpha and beta CDR3 regions were amplified from RNA using iRepertoire nested multiplex PCR. TCRdb redid the calling of the multiplex PCR reads with MiXCR, one entry per CDR3 protein. The top ten clones hold approximately 12% of a sample with about 400,000 distinct CDR3 sequences, roughly 41% of them seen once. Overall study findings and caveats: Gliomas, especially low-grade, showed above-expected tissue-blood divergence; non-neoplastic patients showed below. Patients with low tissue-blood divergence carried a signature set of shared blood CDR3 motifs.

For this clonotype: Its matching antigen is unknown.

This sequence originates from a human donor with low-grade glioma or glioblastoma, undergoing nonglioma brain surgery, or in good health (not recorded which). Sequenced sample: glioma tissue, nonneoplastic brain tissue, or PBMCs (not recorded which).

Here the CDR3 reads CASSPSHYNEQFF. As DNA, the CDR3 is TGTGCCAGCTCACCCTCTCACTACAATGAGCAGTTCTTC. V usage is TRBV18 and J usage is TRBJ2-1; no reliable D call. The CDR3 loop spans 13 amino acids. CDR1 KGHSH and CDR2 LQKENI come from the germline V gene. V shed 3 bases and J shed 3 bases, with 6 bases lying between them. The whole variable domain, filled in from reference TRBV18 and TRBJ2-1, reads NAGVMQNPRHLVRRRGQEARLRCSPMKGHSHVYWYRQLPEEGLKFMVYLQKENIIDESGMPKERFSAEFPKEGPSILRIQQVVRGDSAAYFCASSPSHYNEQFFGPGTRLTVL.